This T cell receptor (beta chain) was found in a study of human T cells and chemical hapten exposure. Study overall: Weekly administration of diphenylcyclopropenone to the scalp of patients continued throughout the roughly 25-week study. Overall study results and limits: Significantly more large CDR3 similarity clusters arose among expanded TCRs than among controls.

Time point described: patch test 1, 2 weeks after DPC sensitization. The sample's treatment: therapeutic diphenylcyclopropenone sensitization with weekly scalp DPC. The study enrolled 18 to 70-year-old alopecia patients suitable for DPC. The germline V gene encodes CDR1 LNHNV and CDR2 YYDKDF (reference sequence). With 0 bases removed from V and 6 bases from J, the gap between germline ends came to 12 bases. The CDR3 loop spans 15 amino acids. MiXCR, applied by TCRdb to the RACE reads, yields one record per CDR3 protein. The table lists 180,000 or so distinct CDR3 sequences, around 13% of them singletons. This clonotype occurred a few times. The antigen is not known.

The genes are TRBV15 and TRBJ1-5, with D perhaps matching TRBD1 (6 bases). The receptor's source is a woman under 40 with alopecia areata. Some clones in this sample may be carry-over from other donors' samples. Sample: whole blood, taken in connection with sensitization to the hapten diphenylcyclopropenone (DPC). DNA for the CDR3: TGTGCCACCAGCAGAGATCGGGGGGGCGGTCAGCCCCAGCATTTT. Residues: CATSRDRGGGQPQHF. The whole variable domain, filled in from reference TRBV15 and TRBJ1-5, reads DAMVIQNPRYQVTQFGKPVTLSCSQTLNHNVMYWYQQKSSQAPKLLFHYYDKDFNNEADTPDNFQSRRPNTSFCFLDIRSPGLGDTAMYLCATSRDRGGGQPQHFGDGTRLSIL.